Shown below are 18 T cell receptor beta chains from a single sample sequenced in a study of blood T cell repertoires in COVID-19. Only in-frame clones appear in the TCRdb table, and some are missing; sequencing was by immunoSEQ multiplex PCR. The table includes over 200,000 clones, around 79% detected once. Sequenced: peripheral blood. These receptors originate from a woman of 80 years or more with acute or convalescent COVID-19.

The gene calls are TRBV5-1 and TRBJ1-4; possibly TRBD1 for D (5 bases). V shed 4 bases and J shed 3 bases, with 10 bases lying between them. CDR1 is SGHRS and CDR2 is YFSETQ in the germline V gene. This CDR3 is 14 amino acids long. CDR3 DNA sequence: TGCGCCAGCAGCGGGGGGGGATCTAATGAAAAACTGTTTTTT. The encoded protein is CASSGGGSNEKLFF.

This chain connects TRBV7-2 to TRBJ2-3; TRBD2 matches at 16 bases. In germline, CDR1 is SGHTA, CDR2 FQGNSA. Unmatched junction bases numbered 12, after V lost 5 bases and J lost 10 bases. This CDR3 spans 17 amino acids. DNA for the CDR3: TGTGCCAGCAGCCAACCCCTCGGGACTAGCGGGGGGGTCGCGCAGTATTTT. Residues: CASSQPLGTSGGVAQYF.

The chain combines TRBV7-9 with TRBJ1-2; TRBD1 agrees at 7 bases. V shed 5 bases, J shed 8 bases, and the junction held 11 bases outside the gene matches. Per the germline V gene, CDR1 is SEHNR and CDR2 is FQNEAQ (reference sequence). The CDR3 spans 14 residues. CDR3 region: CASSHETGMGGYTF. The CDR3 nucleotides read TGTGCCAGCAGCCACGAGACAGGGATGGGGGGCTACACCTTC. The whole variable domain, remainder taken from reference TRBV7-9 and TRBJ1-2, is DTGVSQNPRHKITKRGQNVTFRCDPISEHNRLYWYRQTLGQGPEFLTYFQNEAQLEKSRLLSDRFSAERPKGSFSTLEIQRTEQGDSAMYLCASSHETGMGGYTFGSGTRLTVV.

This chain joins TRBV7-9 and TRBJ2-2, with a possible D match to TRBD2 (6 bases). V was shortened by 6 bases and J by 16 bases, with 27 bases between the two germline ends. The CDR3 runs 15 residues. Looked up from germline, CDR1 is SEHNR and CDR2 is FQNEAQ (reference sequence). The CDR3 reads CASRPGTELSSVKFF. The DNA for the CDR3 is TGTGCCAGCAGACCCGGGACTGAGCTGAGCAGCGTAAAGTTTTTT. Based on the CDR3 plus reference TRBV7-9 and TRBJ2-2, the full variable domain is DTGVSQNPRHKITKRGQNVTFRCDPISEHNRLYWYRQTLGQGPEFLTYFQNEAQLEKSRLLSDRFSAERPKGSFSTLEIQRTEQGDSAMYLCASRPGTELSSVKFFGEGSRLTVL.

The chain's CDR3 is CSVVDRGHRGYTF. The CDR3 nucleotides read TGCAGCGTTGTAGATAGAGGGCATCGGGGCTACACCTTC. The genes are TRBV29-1 and TRBJ1-2; D is unresolved. Trimming pared 4 bases from V and 8 bases from J, leaving 17 bases between. Germline loops: CDR1 SQVTM, CDR2 ANQGSEA. CDR3 length: 13 amino acids.

The rearrangement uses TRBV5-4 and TRBJ2-6, with a weak D call TRBD1 (6 bases). Trimming removed 4 bases at V and 0 bases at J, with 14 bases between. The CDR3 runs 17 residues. The germline V gene encodes CDR1 SGHNT and CDR2 YYREEE (reference sequence). DNA of the CDR3: TGTGCCAGCAGCCCTGGACAGTTCCTCTCTGGGGCCAACGTCCTGACTTTC. This translates into CASSPGQFLSGANVLTF.

This chain links TRBV3-1 (or the pseudogene TRBV3-2) with TRBJ1-5, with a tentative D call TRBD1 (5 bases). The V end lost 8 bases, the J end lost 6 bases, and 14 bases lay between the germline ends. There are 13 residues in the CDR3. The germline gives CDR1 LGHDT, CDR2 YNNKEL (reference sequence). Here the CDR3 DNA reads TGTGCCAGCGGACCAGGGCCCCGTCAGCCCCAGCATTTT. This gives the protein CASGPGPRQPQHF.

This sequence joins TRBV29-1 and TRBJ1-2, with D perhaps matching TRBD1 (5 bases). Germline V lookup: CDR1 SQVTM, CDR2 ANQGSEA. The V and J ends lost 4 bases and 7 bases respectively, with 13 bases between them. The CDR3 runs to 12 residues. The CDR3 sequence: CSVGPGGGGYTF. CDR3 DNA sequence: TGCAGCGTTGGGCCGGGGGGTGGTGGCTACACCTTC.

This clone appeared once. The V gene is TRBV6-5, the J gene TRBJ2-7; TRBD2 might be the D (6 bases). The CDR3 spans 15 residues. The germline V gene has CDR1 MNHEY and CDR2 SVGAGI. V gave up 4 bases and J gave up 3 bases, with 16 bases separating them. CDR3 loop: CASSSERVFFYEQYF. In DNA, the CDR3 is TGTGCCAGCAGTTCCGAGCGGGTGTTTTTCTACGAGCAGTACTTC.

This clone has only one observation. The junction and the germline gene differ at one end; a read error may be behind it. This sequence joins TRBV4-1 and TRBJ2-1; the match to TRBD2 covers 10 bases. The germline CDR1 and CDR2 sequences are MGHRA and YSYEKL. The CDR3 consists of 16 residues. The CDR3 sequence is CARSGGGTPGYNEQFF. CDR3 sequence (DNA): TGCGCCCGCAGCGGGGGGGGGACTCCGGGTTACAATGAGCAGTTCTTC.

The rearrangement joins TRBV11-2 to TRBJ2-6; D not certain. The germline gives CDR1 SGHAT, CDR2 FQNNGV. V lost 6 bases and J lost 6, with 9 bases in between. CDR3 length equals 13 residues. The CDR3 protein is CASSSLAANVLTF. CDR3 nucleotide sequence: TGTGCCAGCAGTTCTTTGGCGGCCAACGTCCTGACTTTC.

V gene TRBV9 combines with J gene TRBJ1-1; D not resolved. V dropped 3 bases and J dropped 1 base, with 4 bases sitting between them. The CDR3 runs to 12 residues. Germline CDR1 reads SGDLS; CDR2 reads YYNGEE. The CDR3 DNA is TGTGCCAGCAGCGAAGCGAACACTGAAGCTTTCTTT. This codes for CASSEANTEAFF.

The chain employs TRBV7-2 and TRBJ2-3, with a weak D call TRBD2 (5 bases). CDR3 length: 13 amino acids. The V gene lost 1 base and the J gene lost 6 bases, with 8 bases spanning the gap. Germline V gives CDR1 SGHTA, CDR2 FQGNSA. For the CDR3, the DNA is TGTGCCAGCAGCTTAGGGGAGAAGGATACGCAGTATTTT. It encodes CASSLGEKDTQYF. The variable domain in full, completed from reference TRBV7-2 and TRBJ2-3, reads GAGVSQSPSNKVTEKGKDVELRCDPISGHTALYWYRQSLGQGLEFLIYFQGNSAPDKSGLPSDRFSAERTGGSVSTLTIQRTQQEDSAVYLCASSLGEKDTQYFGPGTRLTVL.

J is TRBJ1-1 and V is TRBV12-3 or TRBV12-4; no clear D gene. The V end lost 6 bases, the J end lost 3 bases, and 11 bases lay between the germline ends. The CDR3 loop spans 13 amino acids. The CDR3 coding sequence is TGTGCCAGCAGAAAGAGGTCGGACACTGAAGCTTTCTTT. Translated, it gives CASRKRSDTEAFF.

The J gene is TRBJ2-7, the V gene TRBV29-1; weak D call: TRBD2 (5 bases). CDR1 SQVTM and CDR2 ANQGSEA come from the germline V gene. The CDR3 spans 12 residues. The ends were cut back, 5 bases at V and 6 bases at J, with 14 bases in the middle. The CDR3 here is CSVRGSGGEQYF. The DNA of the CDR3 is TGCAGCGTTCGAGGCAGCGGCGGCGAGCAGTACTTC.

This clone came up a few times. This sequence joins TRBV9 and TRBJ1-3; D is possibly TRBD1 (5 bases). CDR1 and CDR2 (germline): SGDLS, YYNGEE. This CDR3 is built from 14 residues. Trimming took off 2 bases at V and 2 bases at J, with 8 bases between the two ends. The CDR3 bases are TGTGCCAGCAGCGTTGGACACCCTGGAAACACCATATATTTT. It yields the protein CASSVGHPGNTIYF. The full variable domain, its missing parts supplied by reference TRBV9 and TRBJ1-3, is DSGVTQTPKHLITATGQRVTLRCSPRSGDLSVYWYQQSLDQGLQFLIQYYNGEERAKGNILERFSAQQFPDLHSELNLSSLELGDSALYFCASSVGHPGNTIYFGEGSWLTVV.

The rearrangement links TRBV6-5 to TRBJ1-2, with D possibly matching TRBD1 (6 bases). Looked up from germline, CDR1 is MNHEY and CDR2 is SVGAGI. The CDR3 runs to 15 residues. The germline V and J ends were trimmed by 8 bases and 0 bases, with 16 bases remaining between them. The CDR3 DNA reads as TGTGCCAGCTCACCCTCGGGGGGCACTAACTATGGCTACACCTTC. It codes for CASSPSGGTNYGYTF.

The chain employs TRBV5-6 and TRBJ2-7, with 9 bases matching TRBD1. V lost 3 bases, J lost 4 bases, and 5 bases stayed unmatched. The CDR3 is 14 amino acids. The germline V gene has CDR1 SGHDT and CDR2 YYEEEE. This CDR3 reads CASSWGQGTYEQYF. DNA for the CDR3: TGTGCCAGCAGCTGGGGACAGGGAACTTACGAGCAGTACTTC.